These 13 T cell receptor beta chains were all obtained from the same sample, sequenced in a study of spatial heterogeneity in lung cancer. Time point described: sample taken at primary tumor resection. MiXCR was run by TCRdb on the 5' RACE reads, yielding one entry per CDR3 protein. The table shows 39,000 or so distinct CDR3 sequences, with around 3.1% occurring only once. This specimen was normal lung tissue next to the tumor, taken at surgery. All receptors derive from a male donor with early-stage non-small cell lung cancer.

This clonotype was observed at least ten times. This chain links TRBV7-2 with TRBJ1-5, with 8 positions matching TRBD1. The germline V gene encodes CDR1 SGHTA and CDR2 FQGNSA. The CDR3 is 15 amino acids. V shed 3 bases and J 1 base; nucleotides not matched to a gene: 2. CDR3 in amino acids: CASSFQGASNQPQHF. The CDR3 DNA reads as TGTGCCAGCAGCTTCCAGGGGGCGAGCAATCAGCCCCAGCATTTT.

This clonotype was seen repeatedly, ten times or more. This chain joins TRBV3-1 and TRBJ1-4; weak D call: TRBD1 (5 bases). CDR3 length: 14 amino acids. With 3 bases removed from V and 8 bases from J, the gap between germline ends came to 13 bases. Germline V gives CDR1 LGHDT, CDR2 YNNKEL (reference sequence). CDR3: CASSHDSRGEKLFF. In nucleotides, the CDR3 is TGTGCCAGCAGCCACGACAGTAGGGGCGAAAAACTGTTTTTT.

This clonotype was seen at least ten times. V usage is TRBV21-1 and J usage is TRBJ1-5. TRBV21-1 represents a pseudogene. The CDR3 loop spans 12 amino acids. This CDR3 is CASRDNNQPQHF. CDR3 bases: TGTGCCAGCAGGGATAACAATCAGCCCCAGCATTTT.

This clonotype was seen at least ten times. As DNA, the CDR3 is TGTGCCAGCTCCTCGAGCGCGGTTGGAGCTTTCTTT. Amino acid sequence: CASSSSAVGAFF. The rearrangement uses TRBV7-2 and TRBJ1-1; no firm D call. The CDR3 covers 12 residues. With 8 bases removed from V and 10 bases from J, the gap between germline ends came to 17 bases. CDR1 is SGHTA and CDR2 is FQGNSA in the germline V gene.

This clonotype has a handful of counts. For the CDR3, the DNA is TGCGCCAGCAGCTTGTTTACAGGGTCAGATACGCAGTATTTT. Encoded protein: CASSLFTGSDTQYF. V is TRBV5-1 and J is TRBJ2-3; D perhaps matches TRBD1 (6 bases). Trimming pared 1 base from V and 4 bases from J, leaving 10 bases between. Germline CDR1 SGHRS, CDR2 YFSETQ. The CDR3 length is 14 residues.

This clonotype was picked up many times. The chain is built from TRBV18 and TRBJ1-6; 9 bases line up with TRBD1. The CDR3 covers 17 residues. CDR1 and CDR2 from the germline V gene are KGHSH and LQKENI. V shed 3 bases and J 8 bases; nucleotides not matched to a gene: 11. CDR3 DNA sequence: TGTGCCAGCTCACCCCCTCGGCGACAGGGGGTCGATTCACCCCTCCACTTT. Residues: CASSPPRRQGVDSPLHF.

The chain couples TRBV7-8 to TRBJ2-5; 7 nucleotides align to TRBD2. There are 14 residues in the CDR3. With 5 bases clipped from V and 2 bases from J, the junction kept 5 bases outside the gene matches. Germline CDR1 is SGHVS and CDR2 is FQNEAQ. The CDR3: CASSPGGPQETQYF. The DNA of the CDR3 is TGTGCCAGCAGCCCGGGGGGTCCTCAAGAGACCCAGTACTTC.

This clonotype was seen ten or more times. This chain uses TRBV2 with TRBJ1-3, with D unclear. The CDR3 totals 15 residues. Trimming cost V 1 base and J 0 bases, with 7 bases left between them. Germline CDR1 reads SNHLY; CDR2 reads FYNNEI. CDR3 nucleotides: TGTGCCAGCAGTGAAGGCCAAATCTCTGGAAACACCATATATTTT. Translated: CASSEGQISGNTIYF.

At least ten counts were recorded for this clonotype. The J gene is TRBJ2-2, the V gene TRBV29-1; D gene uncertain. The CDR3 is 14 amino acids. With 5 bases removed from V and 3 bases from J, the gap between germline ends came to 13 bases. Germline V gives CDR1 SQVTM, CDR2 ANQGSEA. CDR3 coding DNA: TGCAGCGTTCGTGCTGTCGGAGACACCGGGGAGCTGTTTTTT. Protein: CSVRAVGDTGELFF.

This clonotype has only a few counts. This chain joins TRBV24-1 and TRBJ2-7; D may be TRBD1 (5 bases). Trimming pared 4 bases from V and 0 bases from J, leaving 9 bases between. The germline CDR1 and CDR2 sequences are KGHDR and SFDVKD. The CDR3 loop spans 14 amino acids. CDR3 coding DNA: TGTGCCACCAGTGAAAGGGGATCCTCCTACGAGCAGTACTTC. This translates into CATSERGSSYEQYF.

The table lists this clonotype with many counts. The rearrangement joins TRBV27 to TRBJ2-1, with a weak D call TRBD1 (5 bases). This CDR3 is 11 amino acids long. V was pared by 3 bases and J by 15 bases, with 12 bases between. CDR1 is MNHEY, CDR2 SMNVEV, per germline (reference sequence). The CDR3 loop reads CASSFQGWVFF. Written as DNA, the CDR3 is TGTGCCAGCAGTTTCCAGGGCTGGGTGTTCTTC.

This clonotype came up many times. CDR3 loop: CASSQQRTEKLFF. The CDR3 DNA follows: TGCGCCAGCAGCCAGCAGAGGACCGAAAAACTGTTTTTT. The chain has TRBV4-1 and TRBJ1-4, with unresolved D. The CDR3 is 13 amino acids. Germline V CDR1 and CDR2: MGHRA, YSYEKL. V shed 3 bases and J shed 8 bases, with 10 bases lying between them.

In this sample, this clonotype turned up many times. The chain recombines TRBV4-2 with TRBJ1-5; D is ambiguous. The CDR3 is 14 residues long. The V and J ends lost 2 bases and 5 bases respectively, with 10 bases between them. Germline V gene lookup returns CDR1 LGHNA and CDR2 YNFKEQ. CDR3 nucleotide sequence: TGTGCCAGCAGCCAAACGGGCGCGGATCAGCCCCAGCATTTT. Residues: CASSQTGADQPQHF.